This T cell receptor beta chain comes out of a study of Graves' ophthalmopathy and Graves' hyperthyroidism. This clonotype was recorded at least ten times. CDR3 regions of TCR beta were amplified from RNA transcripts. HTBI primers primed a first-round RT-PCR, and a second-round multiplex PCR followed. TCRdb reprocessed the multiplex PCR reads via MiXCR and lists one record per CDR3 protein. The sample holds approximately 380,000 distinct CDR3 sequences, 21% seen once. This CDR3 has 14 amino acids. V was trimmed by 2 bases and J by 2 bases, leaving 9 bases between them. Germline V gene sequence: CDR1 MNHNS, CDR2 SASEGT. Ophthalmopathy not arising within 18 months of follow-up defined hyperthyroidism as stable.

The chain recombines TRBV6-1 with TRBJ1-2; no reliable D call. This clonotype was sampled from a woman aged 18-30 years with stable Graves' hyperthyroidism. The sequenced sample consisted of peripheral blood. CDR3 region: CASSEFGRNYGYTF. The CDR3 bases are TGTGCCAGCAGTGAATTCGGCAGGAACTATGGCTACACCTTC.